The 5 T cell receptor beta chains below were found in one sample sequenced in a study of Graves' ophthalmopathy and Graves' hyperthyroidism. RNA transcripts were the source from which TCR beta CDR3 regions were amplified. HTBI-primed first-round RT-PCR preceded second-round multiplex PCR. TCRdb passed the multiplex PCR reads through MiXCR, listing each CDR3 protein once. The table lists over a million distinct CDR3 sequences, about two fifths of them singletons, with more than 9.5% in the top ten. The specimen was peripheral blood or thyroid tissue (not recorded which). The receptors originated from an adult man with Graves' hyperthyroidism.

Many counts were recorded for this clonotype. This rearrangement joins TRBV14 to TRBJ1-2; tentative D call: TRBD1 (5 bases). The CDR3 covers 14 residues. The V end lost 5 bases, the J end lost 8 bases, and 18 bases lay between the germline ends. Germline V lookup: CDR1 SGHDN, CDR2 FVKESK. The CDR3 DNA reads TGTGCCAGCAGCTATACGCCGGGGCGAGGAGGCTACACCTTC. This gives the protein CASSYTPGRGGYTF.

This clonotype was counted many times. The chain is built from TRBV2 and TRBJ1-5; possible D gene TRBD1, 5 bases. The ends were cut back, 6 bases at V and 15 bases at J, with 18 bases in the middle. The CDR3 contains 12 residues. Germline V gene data show CDR1 as SNHLY and CDR2 as FYNNEI. The CDR3 protein is CASRDTGTHVHF. CDR3 bases: TGTGCCAGCAGAGACACCGGGACCCATGTGCATTTT. The whole variable domain, filled in from reference TRBV2 and TRBJ1-5, reads EPEVTQTPSHQVTQMGQEVILRCVPISNHLYFYWYRQILGQKVEFLVSFYNNEISEKSEIFDDQFSVERPDGSNFTLKIRSTKLEDSAMYFCASRDTGTHVHFGDGTRLSIL.

The table lists this clonotype with a count of one. The chain has TRBV7-8 and TRBJ1-1; D remains ambiguous. Trimming stripped 3 bases from V and 4 bases from J, with 6 bases between. The CDR3 runs 12 residues. Germline CDR1 reads SGHVS; CDR2 reads FQNEAQ. CDR3 sequence: CASSFSPTEAFF. In DNA, the CDR3 is TGTGCCAGCAGCTTTAGCCCCACTGAAGCTTTCTTT.

This chain uses TRBV28 with TRBJ1-1, with D unclear. Germline V gene sequence: CDR1 MDHEN, CDR2 SYDVKM. The length of the CDR3 is 12 residues. The V and J ends lost 11 bases and 3 bases respectively, with 13 bases between them. CDR3 region: CAVRSRDTEAFF. The CDR3 DNA sequence: TGTGCCGTCCGGTCTAGGGACACTGAAGCTTTCTTT.

V gene TRBV30 combines with J gene TRBJ2-5, with D possibly TRBD2 on 6 matching bases. Germline CDR1 GTSNPN, CDR2 SVGIG (reference sequence). Trimming stripped 5 bases from V and 2 bases from J, with 15 bases between. The CDR3 length is 14 residues. The CDR3 region has the DNA TGTGCCTGGGGGGACTTTGGTCCACAAGAGACCCAGTACTTC. Its translation: CAWGDFGPQETQYF.